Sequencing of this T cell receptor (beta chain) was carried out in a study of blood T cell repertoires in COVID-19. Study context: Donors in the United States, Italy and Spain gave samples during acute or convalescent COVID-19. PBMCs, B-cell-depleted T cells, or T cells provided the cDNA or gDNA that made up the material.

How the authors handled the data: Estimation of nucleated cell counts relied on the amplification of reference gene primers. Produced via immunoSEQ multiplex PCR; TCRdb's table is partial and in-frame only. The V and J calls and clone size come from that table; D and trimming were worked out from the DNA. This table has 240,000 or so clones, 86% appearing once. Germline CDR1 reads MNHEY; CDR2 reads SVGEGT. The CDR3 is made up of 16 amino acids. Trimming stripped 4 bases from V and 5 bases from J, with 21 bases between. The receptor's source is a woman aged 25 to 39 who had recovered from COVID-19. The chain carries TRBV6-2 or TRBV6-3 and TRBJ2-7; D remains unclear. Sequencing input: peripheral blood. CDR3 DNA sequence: TGTGCCAGCAGTTTTCGTCCGGCGACCCGGGTGGACGAGCAGTACTTC. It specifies CASSFRPATRVDEQYF.